This T cell receptor beta chain is from a study of a mutant IDH1 vaccine in newly diagnosed glioma. Time point indicated: week 11, during vaccination. The study gave 300 ug of mutant IDH1 20-mer peptide per vaccine dose, with topical imiquimod. This clone has only a few counts. Its cognate antigen is unknown. Repertoires were generated with immunoSEQ multiplex PCR, while TCRdb's copy carries only in-frame clones and drops some. The sample holds some 40,000 clones, over 70% seen once. The input for sequencing was peripheral blood mononuclear cells (PBMCs), taken from a glioma patient whose treatment included an IDH1 peptide vaccine. This clonotype was sampled from a young woman with glioma. Some clones in this sample may be carry-over from other donors' samples.

This chain's CDR3 is CAWSGTTSNQPQHF. The CDR3 DNA is TGTGCCTGGAGTGGGACAACCAGCAATCAGCCCCAGCATTTT. This chain uses TRBV30 with TRBJ1-5, with D possibly matching TRBD1 (5 bases). The germline V gene encodes CDR1 GTSNPN and CDR2 SVGIG (reference sequence). The CDR3 totals 14 residues. V gave up 1 base and J gave up 1 base, with 8 bases separating them.